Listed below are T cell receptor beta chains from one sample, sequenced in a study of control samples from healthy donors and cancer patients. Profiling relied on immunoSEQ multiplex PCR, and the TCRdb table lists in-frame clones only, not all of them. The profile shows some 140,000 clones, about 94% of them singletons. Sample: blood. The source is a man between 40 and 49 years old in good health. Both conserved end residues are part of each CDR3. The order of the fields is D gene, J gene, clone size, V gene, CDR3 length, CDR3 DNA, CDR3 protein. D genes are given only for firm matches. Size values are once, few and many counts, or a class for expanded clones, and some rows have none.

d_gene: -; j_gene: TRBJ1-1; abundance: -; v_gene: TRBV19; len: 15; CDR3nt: TGTGCCAGTAGTATTTCAGGGAATGAGTACACTGAAGCTTTCTTT; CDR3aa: CASSISGNEYTEAFF
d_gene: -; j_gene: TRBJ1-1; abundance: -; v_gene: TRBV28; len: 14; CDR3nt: TGTGCCAGCAGTTCCCCCGGGGCCAACACTGAAGCTTTCTTT; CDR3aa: CASSSPGANTEAFF
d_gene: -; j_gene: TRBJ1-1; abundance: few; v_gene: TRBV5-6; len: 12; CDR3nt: TGTGCCAGCAGCTTGGGCGGTTTAGGGGCTTTCTTT; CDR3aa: CASSLGGLGAFF
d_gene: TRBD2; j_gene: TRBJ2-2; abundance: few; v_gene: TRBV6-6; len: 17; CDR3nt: TGTGCCAGCAGTCACGGGACTAGCGGGGGGGCTACCGGGGAGCTGTTTTTT; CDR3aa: CASSHGTSGGATGELFF
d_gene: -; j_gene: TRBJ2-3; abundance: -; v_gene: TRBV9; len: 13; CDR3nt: TGTGCCAGCAGCGTAGAGGGGGCAGATACGCAGTATTTT; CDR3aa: CASSVEGADTQYF
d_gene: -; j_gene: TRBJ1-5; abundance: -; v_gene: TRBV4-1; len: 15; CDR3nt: TGCGCCAGCAGCCAAGATAGAGGGATCAATCAGCCCCAGCATTTT; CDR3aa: CASSQDRGINQPQHF
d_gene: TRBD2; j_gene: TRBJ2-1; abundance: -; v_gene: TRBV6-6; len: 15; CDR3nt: TGTGCCAGCAGTCGACTAGCGGGGGGGCCGGGTGAGCAGTTCTTC; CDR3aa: CASSRLAGGPGEQFF
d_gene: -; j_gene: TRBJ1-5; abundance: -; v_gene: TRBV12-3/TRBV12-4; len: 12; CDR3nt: TGTGCCAGCAGTCTTACGAATCAGCCCCAGCATTTT; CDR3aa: CASSLTNQPQHF
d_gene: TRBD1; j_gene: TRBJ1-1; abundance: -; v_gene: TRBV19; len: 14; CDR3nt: TGTGCCAGTAACGGCTGGACAGGGGGGGGTGAAGCTTTCTTT; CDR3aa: CASNGWTGGGEAFF
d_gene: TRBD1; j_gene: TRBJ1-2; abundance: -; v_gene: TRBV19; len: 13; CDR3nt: TGTGCCAGTAGCAGCGACAGGGAAGATGGCTACACCTTC; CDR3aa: CASSSDREDGYTF
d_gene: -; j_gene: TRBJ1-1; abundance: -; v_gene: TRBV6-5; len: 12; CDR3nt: TGTGCCAGCAGGCCGAGGAACACTGAAGCTTTCTTT; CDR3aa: CASRPRNTEAFF
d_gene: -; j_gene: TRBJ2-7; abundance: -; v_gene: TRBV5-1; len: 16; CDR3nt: TGCGCCAGCAGCTCGGGGGTCGTTGGGGGCTCCTACGAGCAGTACTTC; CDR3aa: CASSSGVVGGSYEQYF
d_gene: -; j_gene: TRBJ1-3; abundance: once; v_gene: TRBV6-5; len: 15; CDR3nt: TGTGCCAGCAGGTCATGGGGTCAGGGCGGTAACACCATATATTTT; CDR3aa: CASRSWGQGGNTIYF
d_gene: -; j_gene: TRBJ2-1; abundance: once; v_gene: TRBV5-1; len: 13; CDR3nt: TGCGCCAGCAGCTTGGGACAGTACAATGAGCAGTTCTTC; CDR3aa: CASSLGQYNEQFF
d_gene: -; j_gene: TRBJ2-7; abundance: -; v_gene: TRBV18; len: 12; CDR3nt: TGTGCCAGCTCACCACAGGGTAGCGAGCAGTACTTC; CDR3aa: CASSPQGSEQYF
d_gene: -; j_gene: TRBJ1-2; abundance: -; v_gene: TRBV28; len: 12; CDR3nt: TGTGCCAGCACCCCAGGGACCTATGGCTACACCTTC; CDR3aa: CASTPGTYGYTF
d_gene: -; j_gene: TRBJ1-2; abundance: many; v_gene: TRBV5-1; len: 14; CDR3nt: TGCGCCAGCAGCTTGGAAGGGCAGCCAAATGGCTACACCTTC; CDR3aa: CASSLEGQPNGYTF
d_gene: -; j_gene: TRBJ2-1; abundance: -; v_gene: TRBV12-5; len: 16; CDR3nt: TGTGCTAGTGGTTTGGTACTCAACAGAGCCTACAATGAGCAGTTCTTC; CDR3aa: CASGLVLNRAYNEQFF
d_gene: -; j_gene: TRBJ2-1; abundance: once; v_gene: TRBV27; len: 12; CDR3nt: TGTGCCAGCAGTTTATCGGGGGGTGAGCAGTTCTTC; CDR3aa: CASSLSGGEQFF
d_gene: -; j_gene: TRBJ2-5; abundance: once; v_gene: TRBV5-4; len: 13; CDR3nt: TGTGCCAGCAGCTTCACGGACACCGGGACCCAGTACTTC; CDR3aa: CASSFTDTGTQYF
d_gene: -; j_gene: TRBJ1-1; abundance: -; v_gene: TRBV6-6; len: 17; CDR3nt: TGTGCCAGCAGTCCTACAAGATTCAACAGGGTGGACACTGAAGCTTTCTTT; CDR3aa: CASSPTRFNRVDTEAFF
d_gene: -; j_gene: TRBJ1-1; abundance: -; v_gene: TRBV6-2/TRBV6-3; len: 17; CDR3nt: TGTGCCAGCAGTTACCGATCTGCGTGGGGAAGCGGCACTGAAGCTTTCTTT; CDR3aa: CASSYRSAWGSGTEAFF
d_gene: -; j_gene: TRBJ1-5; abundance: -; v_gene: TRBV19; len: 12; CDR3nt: TGTGCCAGTAGTATCGGAGGCCAGCCCCAGCATTTT; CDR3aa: CASSIGGQPQHF
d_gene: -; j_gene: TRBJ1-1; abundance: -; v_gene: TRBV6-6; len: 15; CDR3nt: TGTGCCAGCACCTCCTTACGGAACAGTCAAACTGAAGCTTTCTTT; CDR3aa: CASTSLRNSQTEAFF
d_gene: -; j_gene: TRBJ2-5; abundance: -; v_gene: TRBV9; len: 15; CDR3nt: TGTGCCAGCAGCGTAGAAGACAGACACCAAGAGACCCAGTACTTC; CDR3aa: CASSVEDRHQETQYF
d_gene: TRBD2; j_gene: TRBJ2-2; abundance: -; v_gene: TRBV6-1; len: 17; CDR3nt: TGTGCCAGCAGTGAAGGGGGGGGGTCCGCGAACACCGGGGAGCTGTTTTTT; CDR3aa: CASSEGGGSANTGELFF
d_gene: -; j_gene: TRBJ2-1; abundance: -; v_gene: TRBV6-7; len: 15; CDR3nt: TGTGCCAGCAGTTACCCTAAACAGAGATACAATGAGCAGTTCTTC; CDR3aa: CASSYPKQRYNEQFF